This note documents a single T cell receptor beta chain sequence. It has no known antigen specificity. No base quality values were provided; no much bigger clone lies one nucleotide off. CDR3 length: 13 amino acids, cysteine to phenylalanine. Only CDR3 DNA is held: 39 bases, read in frame from base 1. The germline V gene gives CDR1 as SGHDT and CDR2 as YYEEEE. V was cut back by 6 bases and J by 0 bases, leaving a gap of 9 bases between them. Library creation used the immunoSEQ multiplex PCR assay. In TCRdb, the immuneACCESS table is reduced to in-frame sequences with V and J assigned. These tables do not hold every clone; where another copy was compared, an unresolved V gene accounts for under half, and the others remain unexplained. The sample profile shows roughly 130,000 clones; approximately 91% of them were found once. About 3.4% of the sample is taken by the ten largest. The entry originates in a study of control samples from healthy donors and cancer patients (TCRdb year 2020).

The sample was blood. This clonotype was sampled from a middle-aged man in good health. The chain uses TRBV5-6 and TRBJ1-1, with no confident D gene call. CDR3 region: CASTRRMNTEAFF. The nucleotide sequence is given as TGTGCCAGCACCCGCCGTATGAACACTGAAGCTTTCTTT.